This T cell receptor beta chain was sequenced during a study of OX40 agonist ivuxolimab in advanced cancers. On the study more broadly: Ivuxolimab is an agonistic anti-OX40 (CD134) antibody, and patients were treated with it.

On this clone: What it binds is unknown.

Study-wide findings and caveats: Mean expanded clone counts were higher in CD8+ than CD4+ T cells. Dosing at 0.1 to 3.0 mg/kg was accompanied by clonal expansion of CD4+ and CD8+ blood T cells by week 6.

Autoimmune disease history or systemic immunosuppression disqualified patients. V was pared by 5 bases and J by 0 bases, with 7 bases between. Germline V CDR1 and CDR2: SGHTA, FQGNSA. The CDR3 totals 14 residues. The method was immunoSEQ multiplex PCR; TCRdb's version includes in-frame clones alone and lacks a portion of them. The data hold tens of thousands of clones, with around 90% observed a single time. This sequence originates from an adult with an advanced solid tumor such as melanoma, head and neck, liver or kidney cancer. Sequenced material: CD4+ or CD8+ T cells sorted from blood, taken in a trial of the OX40 agonist ivuxolimab. This chain uses TRBV7-2 with TRBJ2-2; D not certain. In DNA, the CDR3 is TGTGCCAGCAGCGGGCCCGCGAACACCGGGGAGCTGTTTTTT. It translates to CASSGPANTGELFF.